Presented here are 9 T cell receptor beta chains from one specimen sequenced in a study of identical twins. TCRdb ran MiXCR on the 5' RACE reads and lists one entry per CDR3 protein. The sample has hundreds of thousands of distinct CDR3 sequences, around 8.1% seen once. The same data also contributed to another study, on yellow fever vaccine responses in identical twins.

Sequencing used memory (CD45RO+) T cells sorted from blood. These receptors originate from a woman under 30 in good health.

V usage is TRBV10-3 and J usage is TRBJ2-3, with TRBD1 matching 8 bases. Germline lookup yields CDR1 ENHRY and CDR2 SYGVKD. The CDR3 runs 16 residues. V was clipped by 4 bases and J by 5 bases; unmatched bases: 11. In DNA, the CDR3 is TGTGCCATCAGTGGCTTTGGGCAGGGGGCGCGAGATACGCAGTATTTT. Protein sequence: CAISGFGQGARDTQYF.

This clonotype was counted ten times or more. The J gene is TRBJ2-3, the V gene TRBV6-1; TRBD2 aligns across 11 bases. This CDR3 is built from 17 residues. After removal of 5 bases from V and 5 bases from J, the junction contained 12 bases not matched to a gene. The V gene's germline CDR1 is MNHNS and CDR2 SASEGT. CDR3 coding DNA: TGTGCCAGCAGTCCCTCCTTTAGCGGGAGGGCAGGAGATACGCAGTATTTT. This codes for CASSPSFSGRAGDTQYF.

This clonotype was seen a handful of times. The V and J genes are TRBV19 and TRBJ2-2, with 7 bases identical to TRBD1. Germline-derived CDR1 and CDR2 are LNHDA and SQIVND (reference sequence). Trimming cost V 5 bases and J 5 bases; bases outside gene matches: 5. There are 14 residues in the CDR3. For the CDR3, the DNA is TGTGCCAGTAGTTTCGACAGGGTGACCGGGGAGCTGTTTTTT. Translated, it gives CASSFDRVTGELFF. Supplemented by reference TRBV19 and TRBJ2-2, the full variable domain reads DGGITQSPKYLFRKEGQNVTLSCEQNLNHDAMYWYRQDPGQGLRLIYYSQIVNDFQKGDIAEGYSVSREKKESFPLTVTSAQKNPTAFYLCASSFDRVTGELFFGEGSRLTVL.

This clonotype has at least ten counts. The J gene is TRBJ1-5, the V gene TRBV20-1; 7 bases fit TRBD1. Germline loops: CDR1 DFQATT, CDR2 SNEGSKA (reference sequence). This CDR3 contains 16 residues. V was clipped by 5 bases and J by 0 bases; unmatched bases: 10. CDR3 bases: TGCAGTGCTCAGGACAGGATAAGTTATAGCAATCAGCCCCAGCATTTT. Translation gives CSAQDRISYSNQPQHF.

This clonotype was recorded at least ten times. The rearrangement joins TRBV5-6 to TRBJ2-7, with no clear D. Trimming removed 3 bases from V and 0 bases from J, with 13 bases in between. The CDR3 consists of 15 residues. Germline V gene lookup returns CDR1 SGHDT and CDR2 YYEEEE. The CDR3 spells CASSSGRTYSYEQYF. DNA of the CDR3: TGTGCCAGCAGCTCGGGTCGAACCTACTCCTACGAGCAGTACTTC.

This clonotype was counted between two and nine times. For the CDR3, the DNA is TGTGCCAGCAGTAAACTCCCGGGACAGGGTTCTTCTGAGCAGTTCTTC. It specifies CASSKLPGQGSSEQFF. The rearrangement links TRBV6-1 to TRBJ2-1, with TRBD1 identical over 9 bases. Germline CDR1 MNHNS, CDR2 SASEGT. V trimming: 5 bases; J trimming: 9 bases; junction bases outside the gene matches: 14. The CDR3 consists of 16 residues.

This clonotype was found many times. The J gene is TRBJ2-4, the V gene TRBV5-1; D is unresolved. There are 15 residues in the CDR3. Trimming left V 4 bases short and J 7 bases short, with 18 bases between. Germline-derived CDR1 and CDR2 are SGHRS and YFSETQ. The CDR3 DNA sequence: TGCGCCAGCAGCCTTGACCCGGGTATTGAGAACATTCAGTACTTC. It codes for CASSLDPGIENIQYF. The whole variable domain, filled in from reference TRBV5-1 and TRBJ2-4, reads KAGVTQTPRYLIKTRGQQVTLSCSPISGHRSVSWYQQTPGQGLQFLFEYFSETQRNKGNFPGRFSGRQFSNSRSEMNVSTLELGDSALYLCASSLDPGIENIQYFGAGTRLSVL.

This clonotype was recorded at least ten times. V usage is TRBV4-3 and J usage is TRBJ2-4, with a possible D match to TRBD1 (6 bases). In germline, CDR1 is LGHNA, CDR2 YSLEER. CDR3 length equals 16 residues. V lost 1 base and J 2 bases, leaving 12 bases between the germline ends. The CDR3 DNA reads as TGCGCCAGCAGCCAAGCGGTACGGGACACCAAAAACATTCAGTACTTC. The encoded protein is CASSQAVRDTKNIQYF.

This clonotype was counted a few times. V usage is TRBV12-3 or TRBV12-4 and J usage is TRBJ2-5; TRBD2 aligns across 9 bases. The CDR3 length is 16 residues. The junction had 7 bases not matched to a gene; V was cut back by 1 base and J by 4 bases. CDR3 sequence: CASSLVQGGRGETQYF. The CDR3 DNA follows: TGTGCCAGCAGTTTAGTCCAAGGCGGGAGGGGAGAGACCCAGTACTTC.